The 29 T cell receptor beta chains below were found in one sample sequenced in a study of regulatory T cells in long-lasting Graves disease. Assembly of TCR beta libraries relied on iRepertoire HTBI primers together with Arm-PCR of CDR3 regions. MiXCR was run by TCRdb on the multiplex PCR reads, yielding one entry per CDR3 protein. This table holds 420,000 or so distinct CDR3 sequences, approximately 16% found once. Time point defined: newly diagnosed GD, antithyroid drugs for less than 3 months. Isolated PBMC RNA provided the starting material for the TCR library. Another study also made use of these data, one on T cells in Graves' hyperthyroidism and ophthalmopathy.

The source material was peripheral blood mononuclear cells (PBMCs), sampled at new diagnosis, from a patient treated with antithyroid drugs. Every receptor here comes from a woman under 30 with Graves disease.

This clonotype was seen at least ten times. The chain uses TRBV29-1 and TRBJ2-1; 11 bases match TRBD2. J lost 10 bases, V lost 8 bases, and 19 bases had no gene match. Germline V gene data show CDR1 as SQVTM and CDR2 as ANQGSEA. The CDR3 length is 16 residues. The CDR3 DNA is TGCAGCTCCCCCCCGACTAGCGGGGACCCCTTCGGGGAGCAGTTCTTC. This translates into CSSPPTSGDPFGEQFF.

This clonotype showed up many times. The CDR3 DNA is TGTGCCAGCAGTTTGGGTCAAGGGAGGCGTGAGCAGTTCTTC. It yields the protein CASSLGQGRREQFF. The chain couples TRBV28 to TRBJ2-1, with D maybe TRBD2 (6 bases). Trimming shortened V by 3 bases and J by 9 bases, and 15 bases separated the two germline ends. This CDR3 region has 14 residues. The germline CDR1 and CDR2 sequences are MDHEN and SYDVKM.

Many counts were recorded for this clonotype. The CDR3 DNA is TGTGCCAGCAGGGGTTCTTTGAGTTTGAACACTGAAGCTTTCTTT. This codes for CASRGSLSLNTEAFF. The chain recombines TRBV11-1 with TRBJ1-1; unclear D gene. Germline V gene lookup returns CDR1 SGHAT and CDR2 FQDESV (reference sequence). The CDR3 covers 15 residues. V shed 6 bases and J shed 0 bases, with 14 bases lying between them.

This clonotype has at least ten counts. V usage is TRBV20-1 and J usage is TRBJ2-5; TRBD2 matches 14 bases. CDR1 DFQATT and CDR2 SNEGSKA come from the germline V gene (reference sequence). Trimming removed 6 bases from V and 5 bases from J; junction bases left unmatched: 11. The CDR3 length is 16 residues. The CDR3 region is CSARSGTSGRPETQYF. CDR3 nucleotides: TGCAGTGCAAGATCCGGGACTAGCGGGAGACCGGAGACCCAGTACTTC.

This clonotype was detected ten times or more. J is TRBJ2-1 and V is TRBV7-2; 14 nucleotides match TRBD2. This CDR3 comprises 18 residues. Germline V gene lookup returns CDR1 SGHTA and CDR2 FQGNSA. V was pared by 6 bases and J by 2 bases, with 9 bases of the junction left unmatched. CDR3 DNA: TGTGCCAGCAGAGGACTAGCGGGGGGTGCTGGTACCTACAATGAGCAGTTCTTC. This codes for CASRGLAGGAGTYNEQFF.

The CDR3 DNA sequence: TGTGCCAGCAGTGCACACGGACTAGCGGGAGTTGGTGAGCAGTACTTC. Its protein product is CASSAHGLAGVGEQYF. V and J are TRBV2 and TRBJ2-7, with TRBD2 identical over 13 bases. The V and J ends lost 4 bases and 7 bases, in that order; junction bases with no gene match: 10. From germline, CDR1 is SNHLY and CDR2 FYNNEI. The CDR3 runs 16 residues. The full variable domain, its missing parts supplied by reference TRBV2 and TRBJ2-7, is EPEVTQTPSHQVTQMGQEVILRCVPISNHLYFYWYRQILGQKVEFLVSFYNNEISEKSEIFDDQFSVERPDGSNFTLKIRSTKLEDSAMYFCASSAHGLAGVGEQYFGPGTRLTVT.

This clonotype was observed at least ten times. The V call is TRBV28, the J call TRBJ2-7; 8 bases line up with TRBD2. Looked up from germline, CDR1 is MDHEN and CDR2 is SYDVKM. J gave up 11 bases and V 2 bases, and 14 bases lay outside the gene matches. The CDR3 consists of 15 residues. CDR3 DNA sequence: TGTGCCAGCAGTTTAAATCTATGGGCTAGCGGGTATAAGTACTTC. It specifies CASSLNLWASGYKYF. Complete variable domain (other parts from reference TRBV28 and TRBJ2-7): DVKVTQSSRYLVKRTGEKVFLECVQDMDHENMFWYRQDPGLGLRLIYFSYDVKMKEKGDIPEGYSVSREKKERFSLILESASTNQTSMYLCASSLNLWASGYKYFGPGTRLTVT.

The sample holds a few counts of this clonotype. The chain joins TRBV7-9 to TRBJ1-4; D unclear. Germline V gives CDR1 SEHNR, CDR2 FQNEAQ (reference sequence). V dropped 6 bases and J dropped 0 bases, with 11 bases sitting between them. The CDR3 runs 15 residues. The CDR3 is CASRSMRSTNEKLFF. The CDR3 nucleotides read TGTGCCAGCAGATCAATGCGTTCAACTAATGAAAAACTGTTTTTT.

On this clonotype: Being one base from a much bigger clone, this may be a read error. The CDR3 here is CASSLTGGLNTDTQCF. CDR3 DNA sequence: TGTGCCAGCAGCCTGACAGGGGGCCTGAACACAGATACGCAGTGTTTT. The V gene is TRBV11-3, the J gene TRBJ2-3, with 10 bases lining up with TRBD1. CDR1 is SGHNT and CDR2 is YENEEA in the germline V gene. This CDR3 comprises 16 residues.

CDR3 sequence (DNA): TGCGCCAGCAGTGAGACCGACAGGGTCCGGCATTTT. It encodes CASSETDRVRHF. The chain recombines TRBV10-2 with TRBJ1-5; 7 positions match TRBD1. V dropped 2 bases and J dropped 15; count of bases not matched to a gene: 7. The CDR3 spans 12 residues. CDR1 and CDR2 from the germline V gene are WSHSY and SAAADI.

This rearrangement joins TRBV7-9 to TRBJ2-5; 12 nucleotides agree with TRBD1. Germline values: CDR1 SEHNR, CDR2 FQNEAQ (reference sequence). V was pared by 3 bases and J by 5 bases, with 7 bases of the junction left unmatched. This CDR3 has 16 residues. This chain's CDR3 is CASSFGTGGFHETQYF. CDR3 sequence (DNA): TGTGCCAGCAGCTTTGGGACAGGGGGCTTCCACGAGACCCAGTACTTC.

Details on this clonotype: This may be a read error: a much more frequent sequence differs by one nucleotide. The chain combines TRBV12-3 or TRBV12-4 with TRBJ2-1; 11 bases fit TRBD1. Trimming removed 6 bases from V and 8 bases from J; junction bases left unmatched: 9. The CDR3 is 15 residues long. The CDR3 DNA sequence: TGTGCCAGCAGCTCAGATGGACAGGGGGCCGATGAGCAGTTCTTC. It specifies CASSSDGQGADEQFF.

V usage is TRBV24-1 and J usage is TRBJ2-1; a possible D gene is TRBD1 (5 bases). CDR1 and CDR2 from the germline V gene are KGHDR and SFDVKD. V lost 1 base to trimming and J lost 3 bases, with 12 bases between them. The CDR3 sequence is 16 residues long. The CDR3 DNA follows: TGTGCCACCAGTGATTTTTCAGGGCCGCTCTACAATGAGCAGTTCTTC. Translating it yields CATSDFSGPLYNEQFF.

At least ten counts were recorded for this clonotype. V and J are TRBV27 and TRBJ2-2, with D unclear. CDR3 length equals 13 residues. Trimming stripped 2 bases from V and 7 bases from J, with 8 bases between. Germline V gene lookup returns CDR1 MNHEY and CDR2 SMNVEV (reference sequence). This CDR3 is CASSLERDGELFF. The CDR3, as DNA: TGTGCCAGCAGTTTAGAGCGAGACGGGGAGCTGTTTTTT.

The J gene is TRBJ2-3, the V gene TRBV7-3; D uncertain. CDR1 is SGHTA, CDR2 FQGTGA, per germline. CDR3 length equals 14 residues. V lost 1 base, J lost 4 bases, and 9 bases lay in between. DNA for the CDR3: TGTGCCAGCAGCTTAAGGCCCACATCAGATACGCAGTATTTT. It codes for CASSLRPTSDTQYF.

In its sample, this clonotype was seen many times. The rearrangement uses TRBV3-1 and TRBJ2-7, with a tentative D call TRBD2 (5 bases). This CDR3 spans 12 amino acids. Per germline, CDR1 LGHDT and CDR2 YNNKEL (reference sequence). Trimming took 6 bases from V and 2 from J, leaving 8 bases between them. The CDR3 region is CASRKGAYEQYF. The CDR3 bases are TGTGCCAGCAGGAAGGGAGCCTACGAGCAGTACTTC.

Notes on this clonotype: A read error is likely here: a far larger clone is one base away. V usage is TRBV28 and J usage is TRBJ2-5, with D perhaps TRBD1 (5 bases). The CDR3 covers 18 residues. Germline CDR1 is MDHEN and CDR2 is SYDVKM. With 9 bases removed from V and 11 bases from J, the gap between germline ends came to 37 bases. The chain's CDR3 is CASQGVYPVDGHINEQYF. The DNA of the CDR3 is TGTGCCAGTCAGGGTGTTTATCCTGTCGACGGGCACATCAATGAGCAGTACTTC. Full variable domain (missing parts from reference TRBV28 and TRBJ2-5): DVKVTQSSRYLVKRTGEKVFLECVQDMDHENMFWYRQDPGLGLRLIYFSYDVKMKEKGDIPEGYSVSREKKERFSLILESASTNQTSMYLCASQGVYPVDGHINEQYFGPGTRLLVL.

This clonotype showed up many times. The V gene is TRBV27, the J gene TRBJ2-7; D not certain. Trimming removed 4 bases from V and 0 bases from J, with 10 bases in between. This CDR3 comprises 14 residues. The germline V gene has CDR1 MNHEY and CDR2 SMNVEV (reference sequence). This CDR3 is CASSSEQFSYEQYF. The CDR3 bases are TGTGCCAGCAGTTCCGAGCAGTTCTCCTACGAGCAGTACTTC.

This clonotype was seen at least ten times. The chain combines TRBV7-9 with TRBJ2-7, with D unresolved. V lost 7 bases and J lost 4, with 11 bases in between. CDR1 is SEHNR and CDR2 is FQNEAQ in the germline V gene (reference sequence). There are 12 residues in the CDR3. The CDR3 is CASNVDGYEQYF. CDR3 DNA sequence: TGTGCCAGCAATGTGGACGGATACGAGCAGTACTTC.

This clonotype has ten or more counts. V is TRBV30 and J is TRBJ1-4; 7 bases fit TRBD1. The CDR3 has 13 amino acids. The V gene end was trimmed by 4 bases and the J gene end by 5 bases; junction bases not matched to a gene: 4. CDR1 is GTSNPN, CDR2 SVGIG, per germline (reference sequence). The CDR3 spells CAWTGGSNEKLFF. The DNA for the CDR3 is TGTGCCTGGACAGGGGGTTCGAATGAAAAACTGTTTTTT.

The chain couples TRBV6-5 to TRBJ1-2; a possible D gene is TRBD1 (6 bases). Germline assignment: CDR1 MNHEY and CDR2 SVGAGI. This CDR3 is built from 15 residues. V gave up 2 bases and J gave up 4 bases, with 14 bases separating them. The CDR3 nucleotides read TGTGCCAGCAGTTACGGGGGCACCGTTGCCTATGGCTACACCTTC. It encodes CASSYGGTVAYGYTF.

This clonotype appeared many times. The chain uses TRBV5-1 and TRBJ2-3; unclear D gene. Trimming left V 0 bases short and J 7 bases short, with 6 bases between. CDR1 and CDR2 (germline): SGHRS, YFSETQ. The CDR3 sequence is 12 residues long. The CDR3: CASSLEKHTQYF. The CDR3 bases are TGCGCCAGCAGCTTGGAGAAACATACGCAGTATTTT.

The J gene is TRBJ1-4, the V gene TRBV12-3 or TRBV12-4, with 7 positions matching TRBD1. The ends lost 3 bases at V and 8 bases at J; junction bases unmatched: 3. The CDR3 sequence is 13 residues long. Here the CDR3 DNA reads TGTGCCAGCAGTTTGGGACAGTACGAAAAACTGTTTTTT. Its translation: CASSLGQYEKLFF.

This clonotype has ten or more counts. This chain's CDR3 is CASSLIAGGPTDEQFF. The CDR3 nucleotides are TGTGCCAGCAGCCTCATAGCGGGAGGGCCGACGGATGAGCAGTTCTTC. The genes are TRBV11-2 and TRBJ2-1, with TRBD2 matching 11 bases. Germline assignment: CDR1 SGHAT and CDR2 FQNNGV. V was clipped by 5 bases and J by 8 bases; unmatched bases: 11. This CDR3 has 16 residues.

Ten or more counts support this clonotype. The chain joins TRBV27 to TRBJ2-7; 7 positions match TRBD2. The CDR3 consists of 14 residues. Per germline, CDR1 MNHEY and CDR2 SMNVEV (reference sequence). J lost 2 bases, V lost 5 bases, and 6 bases had no gene match. The CDR3 sequence is CASSPAGDPYEQYF. In nucleotides, the CDR3 is TGTGCCAGCAGTCCCGCGGGGGACCCCTACGAGCAGTACTTC.

V gene TRBV30 combines with J gene TRBJ2-1; D is possibly TRBD2 (6 bases). Between the trimmed V and J ends, which lost 1 base and 7 bases, there was a span of 11 bases. The CDR3 loop spans 13 amino acids. In germline, CDR1 is GTSNPN, CDR2 SVGIG (reference sequence). CDR3 in amino acids: CAWSGGMRNEQFF. Written as DNA, the CDR3 is TGTGCCTGGAGTGGCGGGATGCGGAATGAGCAGTTCTTC.

This clonotype has a count of ten or more. The chain recombines TRBV28 with TRBJ1-1; D uncertain. Looked up from germline, CDR1 is MDHEN and CDR2 is SYDVKM. The CDR3 consists of 17 residues. The V end was cut by 2 bases, the J end by 1 base, with 17 bases between. DNA of the CDR3: TGTGCCAGCAGTTTAATGGGTCGGCGAACAAGGAACACTGAAGCTTTCTTT. Its translation is CASSLMGRRTRNTEAFF.

A remark on this clonotype: Given a much more abundant clone one base away, this may be a read error. The chain links TRBV20-1 to TRBJ2-7; D possibly matches TRBD1 or TRBD2 (5 bases each). This CDR3 region has 17 residues. Per the germline V gene, CDR1 is DFQATT and CDR2 is SNEGSKA (reference sequence). CDR3 in DNA: TGCAGTGCTAGAGATAGGACGGGGCGCCATTCGGCCTACGATCAGTACTTC. Translation gives CSARDRTGRHSAYDQYF.

There are many counts of this clonotype. V and J are TRBV29-1 and TRBJ2-3; TRBD2 matches 13 bases. CDR1 is SQVTM, CDR2 ANQGSEA, per germline. Trimming removed 4 bases from V and 2 bases from J; junction bases left unmatched: 3. The CDR3 length is 15 residues. The CDR3 DNA follows: TGCAGCGTTGGGGGACTAGCGGGAAACACAGATACGCAGTATTTT. Residues: CSVGGLAGNTDTQYF.